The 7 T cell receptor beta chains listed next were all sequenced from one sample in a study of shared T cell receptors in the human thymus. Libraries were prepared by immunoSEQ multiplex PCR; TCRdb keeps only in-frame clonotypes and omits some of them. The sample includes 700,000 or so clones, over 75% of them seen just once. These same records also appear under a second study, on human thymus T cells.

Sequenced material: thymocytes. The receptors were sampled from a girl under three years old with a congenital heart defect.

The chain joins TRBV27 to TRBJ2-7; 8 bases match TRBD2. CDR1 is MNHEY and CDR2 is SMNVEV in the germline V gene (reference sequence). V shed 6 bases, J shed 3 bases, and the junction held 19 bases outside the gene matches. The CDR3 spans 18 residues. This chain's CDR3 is CASRKRGRGAKRDYEQYF. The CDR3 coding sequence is TGTGCCAGCAGAAAACGGGGGCGGGGGGCTAAGAGAGACTACGAGCAGTACTTC.

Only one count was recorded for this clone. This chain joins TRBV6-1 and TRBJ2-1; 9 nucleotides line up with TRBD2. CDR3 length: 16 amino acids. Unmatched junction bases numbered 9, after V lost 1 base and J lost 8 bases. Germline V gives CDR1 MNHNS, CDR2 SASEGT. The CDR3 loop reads CASSEGVRGGWDEQFF. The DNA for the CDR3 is TGTGCCAGCAGTGAAGGGGTGCGGGGGGGCTGGGATGAGCAGTTCTTC.

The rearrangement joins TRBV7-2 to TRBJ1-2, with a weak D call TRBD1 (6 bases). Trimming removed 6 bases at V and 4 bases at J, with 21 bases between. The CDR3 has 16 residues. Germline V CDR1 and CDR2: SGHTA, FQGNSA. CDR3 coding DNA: TGTGCCAGCAGTCACAGGGCTGTGGGGACCTTCTATGGCTACACCTTC. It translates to CASSHRAVGTFYGYTF.

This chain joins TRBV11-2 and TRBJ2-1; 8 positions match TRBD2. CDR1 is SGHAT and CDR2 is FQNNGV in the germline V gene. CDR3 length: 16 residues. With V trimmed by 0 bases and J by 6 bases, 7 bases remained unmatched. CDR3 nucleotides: TGTGCCAGCAGCTTAGATCTGGGCGGGGGGATCAATGAGCAGTTCTTC. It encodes CASSLDLGGGINEQFF.

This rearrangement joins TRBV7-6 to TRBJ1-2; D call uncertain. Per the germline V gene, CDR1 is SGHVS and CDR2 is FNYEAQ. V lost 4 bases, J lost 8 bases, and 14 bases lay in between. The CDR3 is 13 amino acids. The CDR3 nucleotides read TGTGCCAGCAGCTCCGTTGTGGGGAGGGGCTACACCTTC. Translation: CASSSVVGRGYTF.

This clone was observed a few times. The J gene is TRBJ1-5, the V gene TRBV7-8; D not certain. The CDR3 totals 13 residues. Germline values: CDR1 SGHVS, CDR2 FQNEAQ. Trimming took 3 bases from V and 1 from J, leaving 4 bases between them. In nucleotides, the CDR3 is TGTGCCAGCAGCTTTGGCAGCAATCAGCCCCAGCATTTT. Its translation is CASSFGSNQPQHF.

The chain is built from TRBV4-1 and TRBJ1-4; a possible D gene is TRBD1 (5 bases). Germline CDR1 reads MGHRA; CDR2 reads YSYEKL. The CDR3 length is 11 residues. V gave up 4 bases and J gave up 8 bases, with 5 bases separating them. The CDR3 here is CASSPGEKLFF. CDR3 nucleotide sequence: TGCGCCAGCAGCCCAGGGGAAAAACTGTTTTTT.